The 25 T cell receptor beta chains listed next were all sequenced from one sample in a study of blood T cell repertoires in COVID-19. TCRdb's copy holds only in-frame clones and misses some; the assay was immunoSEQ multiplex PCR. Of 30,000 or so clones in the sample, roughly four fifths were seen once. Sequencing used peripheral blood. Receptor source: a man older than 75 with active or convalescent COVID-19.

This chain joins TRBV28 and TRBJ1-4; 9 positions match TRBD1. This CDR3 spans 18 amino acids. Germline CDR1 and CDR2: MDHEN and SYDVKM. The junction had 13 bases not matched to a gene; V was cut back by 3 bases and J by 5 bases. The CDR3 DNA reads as TGTGCCAGCAGTTTGGAGTTCCAAACAGGGGGCGTGAATGAAAAACTGTTTTTT. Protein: CASSLEFQTGGVNEKLFF.

CDR3 region: CASSPSDEKLFF. The CDR3 nucleotides are TGTGCCAGCTCACCCAGTGATGAAAAACTGTTTTTT. V is TRBV18 and J is TRBJ1-4; D is undetermined. Germline V gene lookup returns CDR1 KGHSH and CDR2 LQKENI. The V end was cut by 3 bases, the J end by 6 bases, with 5 bases between. CDR3 size: 12 residues.

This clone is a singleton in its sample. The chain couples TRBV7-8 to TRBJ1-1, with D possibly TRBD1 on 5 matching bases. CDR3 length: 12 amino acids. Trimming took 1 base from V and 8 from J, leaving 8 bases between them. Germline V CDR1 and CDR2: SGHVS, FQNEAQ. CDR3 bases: TGTGCCAGCAGCTTAGTCGCAGGGGAAGCTTTCTTT. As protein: CASSLVAGEAFF. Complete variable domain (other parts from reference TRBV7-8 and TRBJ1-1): GAGVSQSPRYKVAKRGQDVALRCDPISGHVSLFWYQQALGQGPEFLTYFQNEAQLDKSGLPSDRFFAERPEGSVSTLKIQRTQQEDSAVYLCASSLVAGEAFFGQGTRLTVV.

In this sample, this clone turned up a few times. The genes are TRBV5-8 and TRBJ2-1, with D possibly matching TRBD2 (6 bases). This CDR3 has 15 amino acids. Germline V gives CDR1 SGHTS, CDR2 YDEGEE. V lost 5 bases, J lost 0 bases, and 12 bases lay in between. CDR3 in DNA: TGTGCCAGCAGGGGCCTCGGGAGCTCCTACAATGAGCAGTTCTTC. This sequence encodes CASRGLGSSYNEQFF.

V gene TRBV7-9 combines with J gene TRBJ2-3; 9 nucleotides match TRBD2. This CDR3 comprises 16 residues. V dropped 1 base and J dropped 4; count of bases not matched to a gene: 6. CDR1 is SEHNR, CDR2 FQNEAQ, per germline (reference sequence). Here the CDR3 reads CASSLVFSGSPDTQYF. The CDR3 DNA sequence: TGTGCCAGCAGCTTAGTTTTTAGCGGGAGCCCAGATACGCAGTATTTT.

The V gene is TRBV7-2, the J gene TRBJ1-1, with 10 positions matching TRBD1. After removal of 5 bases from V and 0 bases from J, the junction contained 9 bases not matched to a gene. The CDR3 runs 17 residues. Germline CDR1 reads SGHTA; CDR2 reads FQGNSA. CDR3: CASSKTRQGAMNTEAFF. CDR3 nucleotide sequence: TGTGCCAGCAGCAAAACCAGACAGGGGGCTATGAACACTGAAGCTTTCTTT.

In nucleotides, the CDR3 is TGCGCCAGCAGCCCCCACGGACTAGCGGGAGATGAGCAGTTCTTC. Its translation is CASSPHGLAGDEQFF. The rearrangement uses TRBV4-1 and TRBJ2-1, with TRBD2 matching over 13 bases. The CDR3 length is 15 residues. CDR1 and CDR2 (germline): MGHRA, YSYEKL. After removal of 4 bases from V and 8 bases from J, the junction contained 5 bases not matched to a gene.

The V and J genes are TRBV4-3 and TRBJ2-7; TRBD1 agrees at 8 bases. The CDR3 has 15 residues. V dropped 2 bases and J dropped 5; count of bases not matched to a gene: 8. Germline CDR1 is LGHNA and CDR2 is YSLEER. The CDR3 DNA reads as TGCGCCAGCAGCCAATCAAGGACAGGGTTTAACGAGCAGTACTTC. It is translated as CASSQSRTGFNEQYF.

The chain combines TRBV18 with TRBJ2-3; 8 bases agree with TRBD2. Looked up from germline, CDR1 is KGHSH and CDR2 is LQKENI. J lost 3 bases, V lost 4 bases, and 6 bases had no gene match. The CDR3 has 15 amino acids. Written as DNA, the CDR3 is TGTGCCAGCTCACTGGAACTAGCGGAAACAGATACGCAGTATTTT. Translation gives CASSLELAETDTQYF.

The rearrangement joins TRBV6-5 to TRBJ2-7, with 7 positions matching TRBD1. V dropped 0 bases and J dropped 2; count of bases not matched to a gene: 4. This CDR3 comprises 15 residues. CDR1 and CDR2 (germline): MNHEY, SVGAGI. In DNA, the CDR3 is TGTGCCAGCAGTTACTCGAGCCAGGGGGCCTACGAGCAGTACTTC. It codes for CASSYSSQGAYEQYF.

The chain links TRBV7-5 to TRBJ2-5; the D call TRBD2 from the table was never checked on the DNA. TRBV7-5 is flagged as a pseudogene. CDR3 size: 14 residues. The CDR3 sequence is CARSPLGRGETQYF. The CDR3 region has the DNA TGTGCCAGAAGCCCCCTCGGGCGGGGAGAGACCCAGTACTTC.

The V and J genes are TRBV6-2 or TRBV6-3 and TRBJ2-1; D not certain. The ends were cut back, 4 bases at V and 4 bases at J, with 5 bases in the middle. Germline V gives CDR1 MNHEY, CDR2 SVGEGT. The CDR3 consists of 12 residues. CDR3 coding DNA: TGTGCCAGCAGTTCCTTTTACAATGAGCAGTTCTTC. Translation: CASSSFYNEQFF.

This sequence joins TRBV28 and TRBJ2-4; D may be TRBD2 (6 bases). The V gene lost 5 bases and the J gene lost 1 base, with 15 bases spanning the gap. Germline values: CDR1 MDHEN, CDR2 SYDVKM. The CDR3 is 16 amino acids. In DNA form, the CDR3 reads TGTGCCAGCAGTCTTTTAGGCGGAGGGGCCAAAAACATTCAGTACTTC. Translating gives CASSLLGGGAKNIQYF. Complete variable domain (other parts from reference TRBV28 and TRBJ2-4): DVKVTQSSRYLVKRTGEKVFLECVQDMDHENMFWYRQDPGLGLRLIYFSYDVKMKEKGDIPEGYSVSREKKERFSLILESASTNQTSMYLCASSLLGGGAKNIQYFGAGTRLSVL.

CDR3 amino acids: CASSFLPGNGGYTF. Here the CDR3 DNA reads TGTGCCAGCAGTTTTTTACCGGGAAACGGTGGCTACACCTTC. The genes are TRBV6-5 and TRBJ1-2, with no clear D. CDR1 is MNHEY, CDR2 SVGAGI, per germline. The CDR3 totals 14 residues. V gave up 4 bases and J gave up 7 bases, with 16 bases separating them.

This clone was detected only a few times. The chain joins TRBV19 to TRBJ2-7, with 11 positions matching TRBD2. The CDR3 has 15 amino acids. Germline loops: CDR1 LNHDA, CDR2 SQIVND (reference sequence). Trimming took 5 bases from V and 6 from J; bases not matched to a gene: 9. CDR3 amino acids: CASSSKLAGGSEQYF. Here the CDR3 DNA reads TGTGCCAGTAGTTCCAAGCTAGCGGGAGGAAGCGAGCAGTACTTC.

The CDR3 nucleotides read TGTGCCAGCAGTGAAGCTCTAGCAAGCACAGATACGCAGTATTTT. Its translation is CASSEALASTDTQYF. The genes are TRBV2 and TRBJ2-3; a weak D match, TRBD2 (5 bases). The germline V and J ends were trimmed by 0 bases and 0 bases, with 7 bases remaining between them. The V gene's germline CDR1 is SNHLY and CDR2 FYNNEI. The CDR3 consists of 15 residues.

CDR3 nucleotide sequence: TGTGCCAGCAGCTTGGGCGCGCGGGGCGGCGATAACTATGGCTACACCTTC. It codes for CASSLGARGGDNYGYTF. The chain uses TRBV5-6 and TRBJ1-2; D is possibly TRBD1 (5 bases). The CDR3 sequence is 17 residues long. Trimming removed 0 bases from V and 1 base from J, with 16 bases in between. CDR1 SGHDT and CDR2 YYEEEE come from the germline V gene.

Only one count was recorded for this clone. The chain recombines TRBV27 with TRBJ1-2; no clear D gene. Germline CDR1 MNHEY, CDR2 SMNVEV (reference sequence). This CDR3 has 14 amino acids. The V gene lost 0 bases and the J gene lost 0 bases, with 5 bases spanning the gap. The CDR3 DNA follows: TGTGCCAGCAGTTTATCCGCGGCTAACTATGGCTACACCTTC. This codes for CASSLSAANYGYTF.

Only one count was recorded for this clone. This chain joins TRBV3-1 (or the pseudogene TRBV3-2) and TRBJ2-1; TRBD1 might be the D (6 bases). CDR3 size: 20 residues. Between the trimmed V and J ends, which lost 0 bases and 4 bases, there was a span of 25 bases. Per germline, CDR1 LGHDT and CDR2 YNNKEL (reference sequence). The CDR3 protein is CASSQDPPGQREGVYNEQFF. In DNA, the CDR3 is TGTGCCAGCAGCCAAGACCCCCCGGGACAAAGAGAGGGAGTGTACAATGAGCAGTTCTTC.

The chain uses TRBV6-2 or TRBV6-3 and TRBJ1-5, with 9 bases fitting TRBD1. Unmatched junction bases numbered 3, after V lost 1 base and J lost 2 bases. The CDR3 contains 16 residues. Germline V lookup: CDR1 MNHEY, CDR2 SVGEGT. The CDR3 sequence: CASSYLGQGGNQPQHF. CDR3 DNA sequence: TGTGCCAGCAGTTACTTGGGACAGGGCGGCAATCAGCCCCAGCATTTT.

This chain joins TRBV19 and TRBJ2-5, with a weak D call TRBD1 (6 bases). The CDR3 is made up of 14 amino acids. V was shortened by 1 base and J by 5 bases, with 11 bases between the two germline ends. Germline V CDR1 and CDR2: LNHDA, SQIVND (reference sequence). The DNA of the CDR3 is TGTGCCAGTAGTATAGTCGCAGGGGAGGAGACCCAGTACTTC. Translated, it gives CASSIVAGEETQYF.

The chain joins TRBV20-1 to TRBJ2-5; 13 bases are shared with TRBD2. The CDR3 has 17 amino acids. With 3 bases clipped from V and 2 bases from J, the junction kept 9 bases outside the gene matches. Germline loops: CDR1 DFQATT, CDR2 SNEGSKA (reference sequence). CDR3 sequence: CSASRGGLAGIQETQYF. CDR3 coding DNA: TGCAGTGCTAGTAGAGGGGGACTAGCGGGGATACAAGAGACCCAGTACTTC.

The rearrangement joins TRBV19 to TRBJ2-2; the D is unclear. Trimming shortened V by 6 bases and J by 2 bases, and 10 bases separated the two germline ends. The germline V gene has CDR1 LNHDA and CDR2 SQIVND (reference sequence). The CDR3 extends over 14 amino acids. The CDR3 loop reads CASRLRINTGELFF. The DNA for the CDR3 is TGTGCCAGTAGGCTCAGGATTAACACCGGGGAGCTGTTTTTT.

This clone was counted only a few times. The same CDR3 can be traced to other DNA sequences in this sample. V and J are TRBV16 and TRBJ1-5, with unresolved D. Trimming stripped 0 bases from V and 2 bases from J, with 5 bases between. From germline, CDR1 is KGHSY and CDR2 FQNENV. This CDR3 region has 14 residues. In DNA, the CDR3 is TGTGCCAGCAGCCAATCAGGAGGCAATCAGCCCCAGCATTTT. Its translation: CASSQSGGNQPQHF.

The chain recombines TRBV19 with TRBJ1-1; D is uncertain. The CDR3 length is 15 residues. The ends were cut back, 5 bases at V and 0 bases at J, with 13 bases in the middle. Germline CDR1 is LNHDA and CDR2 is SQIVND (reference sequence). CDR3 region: CASSLETKMNTEAFF. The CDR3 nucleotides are TGTGCCAGTAGTCTGGAAACTAAAATGAACACTGAAGCTTTCTTT.